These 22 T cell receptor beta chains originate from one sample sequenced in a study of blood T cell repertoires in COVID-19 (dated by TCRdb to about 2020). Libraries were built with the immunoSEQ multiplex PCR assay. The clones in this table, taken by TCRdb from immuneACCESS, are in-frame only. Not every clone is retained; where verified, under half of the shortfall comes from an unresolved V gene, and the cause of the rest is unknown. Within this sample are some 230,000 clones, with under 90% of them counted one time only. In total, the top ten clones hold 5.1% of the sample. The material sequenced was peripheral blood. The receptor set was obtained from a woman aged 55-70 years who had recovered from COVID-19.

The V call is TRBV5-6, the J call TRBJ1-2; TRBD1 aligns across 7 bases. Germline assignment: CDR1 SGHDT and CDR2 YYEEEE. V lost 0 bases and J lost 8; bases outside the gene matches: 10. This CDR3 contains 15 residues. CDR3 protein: CASSLDLRQGRGYTF. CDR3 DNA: TGTGCCAGCAGCTTGGATCTCCGACAGGGTCGCGGCTACACCTTC.

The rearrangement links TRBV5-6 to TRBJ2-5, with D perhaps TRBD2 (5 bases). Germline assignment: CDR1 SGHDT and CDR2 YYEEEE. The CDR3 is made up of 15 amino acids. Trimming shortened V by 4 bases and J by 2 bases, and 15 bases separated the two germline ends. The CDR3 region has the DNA TGTGCCAGCAGCATCCCCGCGGGCGGACAAGAGACCCAGTACTTC. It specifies CASSIPAGGQETQYF.

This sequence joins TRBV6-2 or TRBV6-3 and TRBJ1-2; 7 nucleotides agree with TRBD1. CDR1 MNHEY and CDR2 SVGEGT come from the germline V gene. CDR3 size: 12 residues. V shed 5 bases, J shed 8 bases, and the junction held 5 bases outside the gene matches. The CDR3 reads CASSDRDKGYTF. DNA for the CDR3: TGTGCCAGCAGTGACAGGGACAAAGGCTACACCTTC.

As DNA, the CDR3 is TGTGCCAGCAGTGACCATGGGGCGGAAGCTTTCTTT. It translates to CASSDHGAEAFF. The chain joins TRBV27 to TRBJ1-1; perhaps TRBD1 as D (5 bases). CDR1 is MNHEY and CDR2 is SMNVEV in the germline V gene (reference sequence). The CDR3 has 12 amino acids. Trimming pared 5 bases from V and 8 bases from J, leaving 12 bases between.

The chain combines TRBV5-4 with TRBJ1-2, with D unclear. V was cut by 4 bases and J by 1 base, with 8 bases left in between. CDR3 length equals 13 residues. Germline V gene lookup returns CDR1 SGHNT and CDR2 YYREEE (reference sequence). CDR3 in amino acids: CASSPPLNYGYTF. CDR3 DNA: TGTGCCAGCAGCCCCCCACTTAACTATGGCTACACCTTC.

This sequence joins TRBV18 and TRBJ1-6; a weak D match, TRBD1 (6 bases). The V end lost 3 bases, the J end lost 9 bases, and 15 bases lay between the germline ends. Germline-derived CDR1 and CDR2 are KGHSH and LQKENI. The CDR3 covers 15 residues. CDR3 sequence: CASSPGAMLPSPLHF. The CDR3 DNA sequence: TGTGCCAGCTCACCGGGGGCGATGCTCCCTTCACCCCTCCACTTT.

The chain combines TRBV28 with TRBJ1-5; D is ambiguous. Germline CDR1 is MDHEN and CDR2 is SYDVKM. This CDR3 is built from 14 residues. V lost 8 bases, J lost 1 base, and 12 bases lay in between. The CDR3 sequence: CASGEGWSNQPQHF. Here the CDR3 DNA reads TGTGCCAGCGGCGAGGGTTGGAGCAATCAGCCCCAGCATTTT.

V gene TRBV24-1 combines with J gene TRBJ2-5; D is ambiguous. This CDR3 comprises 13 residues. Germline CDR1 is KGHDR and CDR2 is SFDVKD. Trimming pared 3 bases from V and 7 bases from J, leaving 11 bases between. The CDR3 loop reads CATSDDTLGTQYF. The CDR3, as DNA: TGTGCCACCAGTGATGACACCCTGGGGACCCAGTACTTC.

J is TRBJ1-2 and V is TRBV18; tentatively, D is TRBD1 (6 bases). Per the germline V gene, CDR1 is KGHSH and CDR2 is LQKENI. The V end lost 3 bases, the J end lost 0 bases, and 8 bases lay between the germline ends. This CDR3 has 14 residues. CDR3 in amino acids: CASSPGASNYGYTF. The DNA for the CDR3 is TGTGCCAGCTCACCGGGGGCCTCTAACTATGGCTACACCTTC.

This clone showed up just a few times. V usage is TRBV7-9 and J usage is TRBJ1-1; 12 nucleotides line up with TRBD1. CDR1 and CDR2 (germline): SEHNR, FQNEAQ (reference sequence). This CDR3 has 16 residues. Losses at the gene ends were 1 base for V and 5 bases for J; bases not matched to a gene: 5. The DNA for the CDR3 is TGTGCCAGCAGCTTAGGGGACAGGGGGCTGGATACTGAAGCTTTCTTT. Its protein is CASSLGDRGLDTEAFF.

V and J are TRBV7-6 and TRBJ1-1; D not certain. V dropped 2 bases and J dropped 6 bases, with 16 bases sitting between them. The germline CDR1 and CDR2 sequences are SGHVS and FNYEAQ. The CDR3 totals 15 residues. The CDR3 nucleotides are TGTGCCAGCAGCTTAAAGGCGGGTGGCGCCGCTGAAGCTTTCTTT. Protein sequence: CASSLKAGGAAEAFF.

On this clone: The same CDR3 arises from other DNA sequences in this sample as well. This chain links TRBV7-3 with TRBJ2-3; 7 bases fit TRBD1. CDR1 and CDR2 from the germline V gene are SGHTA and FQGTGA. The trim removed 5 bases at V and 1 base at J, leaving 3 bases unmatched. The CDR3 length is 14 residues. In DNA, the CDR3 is TGTGCCAGCAGCCTGCAGGGGGGCACAGATACGCAGTATTTT. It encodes CASSLQGGTDTQYF.

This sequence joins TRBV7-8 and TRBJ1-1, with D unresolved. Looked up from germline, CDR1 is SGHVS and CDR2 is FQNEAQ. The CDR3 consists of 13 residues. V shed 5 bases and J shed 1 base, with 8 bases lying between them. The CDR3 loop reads CASSRNRNTEAFF. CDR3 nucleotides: TGTGCCAGCAGCCGTAACAGGAACACTGAAGCTTTCTTT.

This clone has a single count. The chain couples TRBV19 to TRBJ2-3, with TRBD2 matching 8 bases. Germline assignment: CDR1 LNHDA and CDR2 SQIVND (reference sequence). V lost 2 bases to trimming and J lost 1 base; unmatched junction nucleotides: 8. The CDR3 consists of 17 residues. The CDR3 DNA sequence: TGTGCCAGTAGTATAAGGTGGGGGACTAGAGGCACAGATACGCAGTATTTT. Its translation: CASSIRWGTRGTDTQYF. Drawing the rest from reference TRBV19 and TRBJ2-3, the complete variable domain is DGGITQSPKYLFRKEGQNVTLSCEQNLNHDAMYWYRQDPGQGLRLIYYSQIVNDFQKGDIAEGYSVSREKKESFPLTVTSAQKNPTAFYLCASSIRWGTRGTDTQYFGPGTRLTVL.

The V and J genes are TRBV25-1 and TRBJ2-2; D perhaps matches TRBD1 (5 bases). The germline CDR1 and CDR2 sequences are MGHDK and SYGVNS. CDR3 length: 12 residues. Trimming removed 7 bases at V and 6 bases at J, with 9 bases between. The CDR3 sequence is CASTRGAGELFF. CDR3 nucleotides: TGTGCCAGCACAAGGGGTGCCGGGGAGCTGTTTTTT.

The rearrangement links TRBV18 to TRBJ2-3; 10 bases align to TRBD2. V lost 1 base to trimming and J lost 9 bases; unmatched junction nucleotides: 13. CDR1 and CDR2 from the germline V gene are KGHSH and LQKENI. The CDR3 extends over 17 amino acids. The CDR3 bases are TGTGCCAGCTCACCACTGCCAGCGGGGGGGCCGCCTGAAACGCAGTATTTT. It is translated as CASSPLPAGGPPETQYF.

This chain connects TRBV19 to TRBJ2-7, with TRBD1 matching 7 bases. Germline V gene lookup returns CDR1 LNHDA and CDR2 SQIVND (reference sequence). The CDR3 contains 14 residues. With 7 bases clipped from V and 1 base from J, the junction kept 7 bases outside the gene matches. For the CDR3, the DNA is TGTGCCAGTACCGCGACAGGGCAGTCCTACGAGCAGTACTTC. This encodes CASTATGQSYEQYF.

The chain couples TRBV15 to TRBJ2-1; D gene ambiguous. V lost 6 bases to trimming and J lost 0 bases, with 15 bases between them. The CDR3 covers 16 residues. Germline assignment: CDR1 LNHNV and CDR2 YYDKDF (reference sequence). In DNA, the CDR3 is TGTGCCACCAGTGGGCGTCTATCCCTCTCCTACAATGAGCAGTTCTTC. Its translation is CATSGRLSLSYNEQFF.

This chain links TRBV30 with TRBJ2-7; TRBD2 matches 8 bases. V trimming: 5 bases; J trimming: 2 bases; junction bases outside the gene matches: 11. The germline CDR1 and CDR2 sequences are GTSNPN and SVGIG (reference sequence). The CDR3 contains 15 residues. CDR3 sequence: CAWDPGTGGPYEQYF. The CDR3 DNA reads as TGTGCCTGGGACCCAGGGACGGGGGGGCCCTACGAGCAGTACTTC.

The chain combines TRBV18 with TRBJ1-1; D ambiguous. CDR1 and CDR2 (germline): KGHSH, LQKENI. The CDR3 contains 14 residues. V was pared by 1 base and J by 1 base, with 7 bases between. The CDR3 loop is CASSPQAENTEAFF. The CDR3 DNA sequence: TGTGCCAGCTCACCACAGGCGGAGAACACTGAAGCTTTCTTT.

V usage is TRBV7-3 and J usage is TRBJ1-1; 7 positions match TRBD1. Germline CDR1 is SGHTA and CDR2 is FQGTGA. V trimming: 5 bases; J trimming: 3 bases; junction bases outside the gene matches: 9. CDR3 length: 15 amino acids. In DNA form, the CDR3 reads TGTGCCAGCAGCATCACAGGGGCGATACACACTGAAGCTTTCTTT. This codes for CASSITGAIHTEAFF.

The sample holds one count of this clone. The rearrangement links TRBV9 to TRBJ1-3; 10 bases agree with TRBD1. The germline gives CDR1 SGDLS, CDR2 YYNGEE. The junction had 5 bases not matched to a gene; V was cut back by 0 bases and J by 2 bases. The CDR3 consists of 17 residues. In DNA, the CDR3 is TGTGCCAGCAGCGTAGGTTGGGGGACAGGGGCTGGAAACACCATATATTTT. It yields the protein CASSVGWGTGAGNTIYF.